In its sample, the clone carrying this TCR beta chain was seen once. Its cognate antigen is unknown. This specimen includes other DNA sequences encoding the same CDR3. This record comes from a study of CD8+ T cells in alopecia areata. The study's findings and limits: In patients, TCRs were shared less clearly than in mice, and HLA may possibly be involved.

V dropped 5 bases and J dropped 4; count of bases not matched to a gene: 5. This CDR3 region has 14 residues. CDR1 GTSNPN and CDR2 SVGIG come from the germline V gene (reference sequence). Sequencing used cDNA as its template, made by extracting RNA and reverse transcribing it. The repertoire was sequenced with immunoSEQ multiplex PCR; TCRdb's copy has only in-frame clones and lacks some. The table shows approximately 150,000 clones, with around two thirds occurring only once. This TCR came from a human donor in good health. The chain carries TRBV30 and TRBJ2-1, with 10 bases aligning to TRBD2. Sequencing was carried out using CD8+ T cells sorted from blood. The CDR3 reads CAWGGLAAYNEQFF. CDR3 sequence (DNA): TGTGCCTGGGGCGGACTAGCGGCTTACAATGAGCAGTTCTTC.